One sample yielded the 27 T cell receptor beta chains listed below, sequenced in a study of blood T cell repertoires in COVID-19. Using immunoSEQ multiplex PCR, the repertoire was profiled, and TCRdb retains in-frame clones only, with some absent. The table has some 360,000 clones, approximately 89% seen once. Sequencing was done on a sample of peripheral blood. These receptors were collected from an older woman with COVID-19, enrolled during active disease.

This clone was observed a handful of times. CDR3 amino acids: CASSWRGDEQYF. The CDR3 DNA sequence: TGCGCCAGCAGCTGGAGGGGTGACGAGCAGTACTTC. The chain carries TRBV5-1 and TRBJ2-7; D is perhaps TRBD2 (6 bases). The germline CDR1 and CDR2 sequences are SGHRS and YFSETQ. The CDR3 contains 12 residues. Trimming pared 3 bases from V and 5 bases from J, leaving 9 bases between.

J is TRBJ1-1 and V is TRBV29-1; 7 bases match TRBD1. The ends lost 5 bases at V and 1 base at J; junction bases unmatched: 7. Germline V lookup: CDR1 SQVTM, CDR2 ANQGSEA. CDR3 length equals 14 residues. DNA for the CDR3: TGCAGCGTTTTACGGACAGGCCCGAACACTGAAGCTTTCTTT. This gives the protein CSVLRTGPNTEAFF.

The chain combines TRBV27 with TRBJ2-7, with 7 positions matching TRBD1. This CDR3 spans 14 amino acids. V lost 4 bases and J lost 2; bases outside the gene matches: 5. The germline V gene encodes CDR1 MNHEY and CDR2 SMNVEV (reference sequence). In DNA form, the CDR3 reads TGTGCCAGCAGTTCGTGGGACAGCCCCTACGAGCAGTACTTC. This encodes CASSSWDSPYEQYF.

V is TRBV28 and J is TRBJ1-3, with D perhaps matching TRBD1 (5 bases). V gave up 4 bases and J gave up 3 bases, with 13 bases separating them. The CDR3 runs 15 residues. CDR1 MDHEN and CDR2 SYDVKM come from the germline V gene. The CDR3 nucleotides are TGTGCCAGCAGTTCCGGTGTCCAGGGTGGAAACACCATATATTTT. Translating gives CASSSGVQGGNTIYF.

The V and J genes are TRBV6-5 and TRBJ2-7; D is unresolved. Trimming pared 0 bases from V and 4 bases from J, leaving 13 bases between. The CDR3 extends over 15 amino acids. Germline-derived CDR1 and CDR2 are MNHEY and SVGAGI. The CDR3 DNA is TGTGCCAGCAGTTACTCGTCTACTATTCAGTACGAGCAGTACTTC. Its translation: CASSYSSTIQYEQYF.

The chain has TRBV3-1 (or the pseudogene TRBV3-2) and TRBJ1-1, with D hard to call. V was shortened by 2 bases and J by 4 bases, with 14 bases between the two germline ends. The germline CDR1 and CDR2 sequences are LGHDT and YNNKEL (reference sequence). The CDR3 has 15 amino acids. This CDR3 reads CASSQPPGGLTEAFF. The CDR3 DNA reads as TGTGCCAGCAGCCAACCCCCGGGAGGCCTCACTGAAGCTTTCTTT.

The chain joins TRBV4-1 to TRBJ1-4; D may be TRBD1 (6 bases). In germline, CDR1 is MGHRA, CDR2 YSYEKL. This CDR3 is built from 17 residues. V gave up 1 base and J gave up 7 bases, with 19 bases separating them. The CDR3 DNA is TGCGCCAGCAGCCAAGGGCCCACAGGGTCAAGGTTTGAAAAACTGTTTTTT. Protein product: CASSQGPTGSRFEKLFF.

The V and J genes are TRBV4-1 and TRBJ1-5; D remains ambiguous. The V end lost 1 base, the J end lost 11 bases, and 9 bases lay between the germline ends. The CDR3 has 12 residues. In germline, CDR1 is MGHRA, CDR2 YSYEKL. The CDR3, as DNA: TGCGCCAGCAGCCAAGGCTCCGGGTCCCAGCATTTT. Its protein is CASSQGSGSQHF.

This chain joins TRBV6-5 and TRBJ2-3; 9 bases align to TRBD1. V lost 6 bases, J lost 5 bases, and 9 bases stayed unmatched. The CDR3 sequence is 15 residues long. The germline CDR1 and CDR2 sequences are MNHEY and SVGAGI. The CDR3 sequence: CASRPGTGWEDTQYF. The CDR3 DNA sequence: TGTGCCAGCAGGCCCGGGACAGGGTGGGAAGATACGCAGTATTTT.

There are a few counts of this clone. This chain uses TRBV7-9 with TRBJ2-7, with 7 bases that match TRBD1. The CDR3 extends over 13 amino acids. After removal of 5 bases from V and 3 bases from J, the junction contained 4 bases not matched to a gene. The germline V gene has CDR1 SEHNR and CDR2 FQNEAQ (reference sequence). The chain's CDR3 is CASSQGQLYEQYF. The DNA for the CDR3 is TGTGCCAGCAGCCAGGGACAGCTCTACGAGCAGTACTTC.

The rearrangement links TRBV28 to TRBJ1-2; D is undetermined. The CDR3 covers 12 residues. V was trimmed by 6 bases and J by 2 bases, leaving 7 bases between them. Germline CDR1 is MDHEN and CDR2 is SYDVKM. The CDR3 loop is CASRSPNYGYTF. Written as DNA, the CDR3 is TGTGCCAGCAGATCCCCAAACTATGGCTACACCTTC.

This clone has a handful of counts. V and J are TRBV7-9 and TRBJ1-2; 7 nucleotides agree with TRBD1. The ends lost 5 bases at V and 4 bases at J; junction bases unmatched: 10. Germline V lookup: CDR1 SEHNR, CDR2 FQNEAQ (reference sequence). The CDR3 runs 15 residues. CDR3 residues: CASSTTGTVSYGYTF. CDR3 DNA: TGTGCCAGCAGCACAACCGGGACAGTTTCCTATGGCTACACCTTC.

This sequence joins TRBV27 and TRBJ1-6; 8 bases match TRBD1. The CDR3 contains 16 residues. V lost 4 bases and J lost 7; bases outside the gene matches: 9. CDR1 MNHEY and CDR2 SMNVEV come from the germline V gene (reference sequence). Here the CDR3 reads CASSSSRGPGNSPLHF. The CDR3, as DNA: TGTGCCAGCAGTTCTTCCAGGGGGCCAGGGAATTCACCCCTCCACTTT.

The chain carries TRBV15 and TRBJ1-2; TRBD1 aligns across 10 bases. There are 17 residues in the CDR3. The germline V gene has CDR1 LNHNV and CDR2 YYDKDF (reference sequence). V was pared by 1 base and J by 8 bases, with 13 bases of the junction left unmatched. The CDR3 nucleotides read TGTGCCACCAGCAGAGCCGGGACAGGGGTCAAGATAAAGGGCTACACCTTC. It translates to CATSRAGTGVKIKGYTF. The full variable domain, its missing parts supplied by reference TRBV15 and TRBJ1-2, is DAMVIQNPRYQVTQFGKPVTLSCSQTLNHNVMYWYQQKSSQAPKLLFHYYDKDFNNEADTPDNFQSRRPNTSFCFLDIRSPGLGDTAMYLCATSRAGTGVKIKGYTFGSGTRLTVV.

The V and J genes are TRBV3-1 (or the pseudogene TRBV3-2) and TRBJ2-6; a possible D gene is TRBD1 (7 bases). Germline CDR1 reads LGHDT; CDR2 reads YNNKEL (reference sequence). Trimming pared 4 bases from V and 3 bases from J, leaving 10 bases between. The CDR3 has 15 residues. CDR3 sequence (DNA): TGTGCCAGCAGCCCAGGGGGGAGTGGGGCCAACGTCCTGACTTTC. Translation gives CASSPGGSGANVLTF.

This chain joins TRBV6-4 and TRBJ2-5, with 8 nucleotides matching TRBD1. The length of the CDR3 is 16 residues. Germline V gene sequence: CDR1 MRHNA, CDR2 SNTAGT. Trimming at V came to 6 bases and at J to 3 bases, leaving 12 bases not matched to a gene. In DNA form, the CDR3 reads TGTGCCAGCAGCGACATTTCCCGGACAGGGAAAGAGACCCAGTACTTC. Amino acids: CASSDISRTGKETQYF.

The chain employs TRBV5-3 and TRBJ2-1; D gene uncertain. TRBV5-3 counts as an open reading frame of uncertain function. V lost 0 bases and J lost 0, with 7 bases in between. The CDR3 sequence is 15 residues long. CDR3 amino acids: CARSLGRSSYNEQFF. The CDR3, as DNA: TGTGCCAGAAGCTTGGGGCGGAGCTCCTACAATGAGCAGTTCTTC.

Only one count was recorded for this clone. The rearrangement links TRBV4-1 to TRBJ1-2; no clear D. Germline V gene sequence: CDR1 MGHRA, CDR2 YSYEKL. Trimming pared 1 base from V and 8 bases from J, leaving 20 bases between. The CDR3 covers 16 residues. The CDR3 protein is CASSQVLRSGLFGYTF. The CDR3 DNA reads TGCGCCAGCAGCCAAGTGCTACGGTCCGGTCTGTTCGGCTACACCTTC.

In the case of this clone: Within the sample, other DNA sequences also encode this same CDR3. This rearrangement joins TRBV2 to TRBJ2-7, with TRBD2 matching over 11 bases. There are 14 residues in the CDR3. Germline V CDR1 and CDR2: SNHLY, FYNNEI. The J segment lost 4 bases and the V segment lost 6 bases, leaving 5 bases of the junction unmatched. The chain's CDR3 is CASRPGTSGYEQYF. In nucleotides, the CDR3 is TGTGCCAGCAGGCCCGGGACTAGCGGATACGAGCAGTACTTC.

This chain links TRBV28 with TRBJ2-2; maybe TRBD1 (6 bases). The CDR3 sequence is 16 residues long. From germline, CDR1 is MDHEN and CDR2 SYDVKM. V was cut by 7 bases and J by 2 bases, with 17 bases left in between. DNA for the CDR3: TGTGCCAGCATCCCCGCAGGGGTCCATAACACCGGGGAGCTGTTTTTT. This gives the protein CASIPAGVHNTGELFF.

The chain is built from TRBV11-1 and TRBJ2-5; D is ambiguous. Trimming stripped 5 bases from V and 0 bases from J, with 10 bases between. There are 14 residues in the CDR3. Germline CDR1 is SGHAT and CDR2 is FQDESV (reference sequence). As DNA, the CDR3 is TGTGCCAGCAGCCCCAGACTTAACCAAGAGACCCAGTACTTC. It is translated as CASSPRLNQETQYF.

The CDR3, as DNA: TGCGCCAGCAGCTTGGCCGGGGGTTTCGGCACCGGGGAGCTGTTTTTT. It is translated as CASSLAGGFGTGELFF. The rearrangement joins TRBV5-1 to TRBJ2-2, with D perhaps matching TRBD2 (6 bases). The CDR3 runs 16 residues. The germline V gene has CDR1 SGHRS and CDR2 YFSETQ. Trimming cost V 0 bases and J 4 bases, with 13 bases left between them.

The CDR3 region has the DNA TGTGCCAGCAGCCAAGAATCGTCAGATACGCAGTATTTT. This codes for CASSQESSDTQYF. This chain joins TRBV3-1 (or the pseudogene TRBV3-2) and TRBJ2-3; the D is unclear. V shed 0 bases and J shed 4 bases, with 5 bases lying between them. This CDR3 is built from 13 residues. The germline gives CDR1 LGHDT, CDR2 YNNKEL (reference sequence).

The chain has TRBV6-5 and TRBJ2-7; D remains ambiguous. V was clipped by 6 bases and J by 4 bases, with 7 bases between them. Germline V gene sequence: CDR1 MNHEY, CDR2 SVGAGI. This CDR3 contains 11 residues. Here the CDR3 reads CASSLLYEQYF. CDR3 DNA sequence: TGTGCCAGCAGCCTTTTATACGAGCAGTACTTC.

The genes are TRBV24-1 and TRBJ2-5; 11 nucleotides line up with TRBD2. The CDR3 is 17 residues long. The junction had 10 bases not matched to a gene; V was cut back by 4 bases and J by 4 bases. Germline CDR1 and CDR2: KGHDR and SFDVKD. The CDR3: CATSDSLAGGRRETQYF. The CDR3 DNA reads as TGTGCCACCAGTGACTCTCTAGCGGGGGGTAGGCGAGAGACCCAGTACTTC.

V is TRBV11-2 and J is TRBJ2-3; 9 bases map to TRBD2. The CDR3 has 16 residues. From germline, CDR1 is SGHAT and CDR2 FQNNGV. The ends lost 1 base at V and 2 bases at J; junction bases unmatched: 4. The CDR3 protein is CASSLATSGFTDTQYF. CDR3 in DNA: TGTGCCAGCAGCTTAGCGACTAGCGGTTTCACAGATACGCAGTATTTT.

V is TRBV6-5 and J is TRBJ2-3, with D unresolved. The V end lost 8 bases, the J end lost 0 bases, and 9 bases lay between the germline ends. CDR1 and CDR2 from the germline V gene are MNHEY and SVGAGI. The CDR3 runs to 13 residues. The CDR3 loop reads CASRHRSTDTQYF. DNA of the CDR3: TGTGCCAGCCGTCACCGGAGCACAGATACGCAGTATTTT.